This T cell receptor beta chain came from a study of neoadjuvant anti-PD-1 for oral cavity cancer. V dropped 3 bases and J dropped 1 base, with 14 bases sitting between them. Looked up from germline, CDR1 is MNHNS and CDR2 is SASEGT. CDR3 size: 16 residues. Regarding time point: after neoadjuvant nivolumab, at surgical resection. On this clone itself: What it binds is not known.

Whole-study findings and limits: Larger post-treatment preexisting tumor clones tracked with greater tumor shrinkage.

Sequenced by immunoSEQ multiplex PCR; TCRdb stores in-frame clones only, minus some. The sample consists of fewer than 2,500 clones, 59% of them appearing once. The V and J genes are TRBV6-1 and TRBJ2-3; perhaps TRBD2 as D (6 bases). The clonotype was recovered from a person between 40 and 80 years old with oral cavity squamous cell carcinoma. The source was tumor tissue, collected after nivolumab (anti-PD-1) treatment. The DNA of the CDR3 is TGTGCCAGCAGTGAGACTAGTCAAACGGGCACAGATACGCAGTATTTT. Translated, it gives CASSETSQTGTDTQYF.